This T cell receptor (beta chain) was obtained from a study of CD8 T cells in ankylosing spondylitis. The ends were cut back, 3 bases at V and 5 bases at J, with 13 bases in the middle. CDR3 length equals 15 residues. Germline loops: CDR1 MNHNY, CDR2 SVGAGI (reference sequence). Quantitative 5'-RACE was performed with molecular barcodes, and it yielded the TCR beta libraries. TCRdb fed the 5' RACE reads into MiXCR, producing one record per CDR3 protein. The sample comprises fewer than 350,000 distinct CDR3 sequences, 11% of which are singletons, and roughly 9% rests with the top ten. The sequence derives from a female donor with ankylosing spondylitis or in good health (not recorded which). The chain couples TRBV6-6 to TRBJ1-4; perhaps TRBD1 as D (5 bases). The sequencing sample was made of blood, either unsorted or a sorted T cell fraction (not recorded which). CDR3 sequence: CASSYAIGGNEKLFF. The CDR3 coding sequence is TGTGCCAGCAGTTATGCAATTGGGGGAAATGAAAAACTGTTTTTT.